This entry features one TCR beta chain sequence. Its cognate antigen has yet to be identified. Base qualities are missing; no much larger clone stands one base away. The data belong to a study of shared clonotypes between healthy human individuals (TCRdb year 2020). Turning to the overall study: A couple of women and three men aged 18 to 49 years were included in the cohort. For each donor, three plates each were used for CD4 naive and CD4 memory, two plates were used for CD8 naive, and one plate was used for CD8 memory. To estimate repertoire size and how much clonotypes are shared between individuals, the study performed deep sequencing of blood TCR repertoires from about five healthy adults. Different laboratories and diverse techniques were used to prepare libraries and sequence TCR repertoires, to increase sequencing depth and limit assay-specific biases. Per donor, leukapheresis produced somewhere between about 0.94 and 9 billion PBMCs. Study-wide findings and limitations: Sampling was limited to blood, and TCR repertoires in tissue likely differ from TCR repertoires in blood. Rarefaction of sorted-subset datasets indicated incomplete sequencing despite the large sequencing depth. Sharing across several donors was observed for around 5% of naive CD4, less than 4% of naive CD8, 2% to 2.5% of memory CD4, and about 0.39% of memory CD8 clonotypes. Clonotypes shared by all four sorted-subset donors showed higher generation probabilities than non-shared clonotypes. Naive subsets generally had larger estimated clonotype richness than memory subsets did. Because the study included a small number of donors, the genetic and exposure-history diversity represented was limited. Pairwise subsampling indicated that sequencing depth was expected to affect the degree of clonotype sharing among donors.

V is shortened by 0 bases, J by 5 bases, and the region joining them spans 7 bases. Based on the germline V gene, the CDR1 and CDR2 sequences are MNHEY and SVGAGI. The cysteine opens and the phenylalanine closes a CDR3 of 13 amino acids. Only the CDR3 portion is preserved as DNA: 39 bases, with reading frame beginning at the first base. TCR CDR3 regions were amplified from genomic DNA by multiplex PCR using the deep immunoSEQ assay. Genomic DNA extracted from each cell subset was distributed evenly over all wells of several immunoSEQ 96-well plates, and each plate served as one replicate. For sorted subsets, each replicate PCR was loaded with about 0.2 ug genomic DNA, equivalent to roughly 30,000 T cell genomes. The purified libraries were quantified using a Qubit 3.0 fluorometer, sized with a Bioanalyzer 2100, and then quantified again using the KAPA Library Quantification kit. Every immunoSEQ 96-well plate was sequenced on a dedicated single-read 150-cycle Illumina NextSeq 550 flow cell. The published analysis was carried out like this. Because only junctional sequences without quality scores were contained in the immunoSEQ output, filtering matching that applied to full-length reads could not be performed. Sequences were annotated with PyIR, a Python wrapper for IgBLAST v1.9, and V/J genes and CDR3 were assigned using IMGT germline references. Any read was removed if the V/J assignment was weak (E-value above 1e-6), the CDR3 was missing, or the read contained stop codons, out-of-frame junctions, or ambiguous translated residues. V3J clonotypes were defined by identical inferred V gene, J gene, and CDR3 amino acid sequence. To compute the percentage overlap between repertoires, the number of shared unique clonotypes was divided by the size of the smaller repertoire. RTK rarefaction, the Chao1 estimator, and Recon v2.1 estimates of unobserved clonotypes were used to assess repertoire richness. For all TCRbeta clonotypes obtained by the gDNA method from a few donors, generation probabilities were computed with OLGA. Held by TCRdb, this immuneACCESS table contains in-frame sequences only and omits some clones. Under half of the omission traces to an unresolved V gene where checked; the cause of the rest is unknown. From that table come the V and J calls and clone size; the DNA was used to work out D and trimming. The sample table shows millions of clones, and over 90% are seen once. The biggest ten clones account for 0.3% to 0.4% of the sample.

Donors were healthy HIV-negative adults with no recently reported acute infections or vaccinations. Every donor was a Caucasian adult living in Nashville, Tennessee, USA. CD4+ T cells were enriched by magnetic negative selection, after which naive cells were positively selected on CD45RA and the negative fraction was taken as the memory subset. Blood was obtained by leukapheresis, after which PBMCs were separated by Ficoll-Histopaque density gradient centrifugation and cryopreserved in liquid nitrogen vapor phase. Purity and quantity of every magnetically sorted T cell population were checked by analytical flow cytometry. Each sorted fraction had its genomic DNA isolated and then quantified by UV absorbance on a Nanodrop 2000c.

The chain was built from TRBV6-5 and TRBJ1-1; 5 matching bases give a weak D call of TRBD1. The receptor comes from a young man in good health. Some clones in this sample may be carry-over from other donors' samples. Specimen: naive CD4+ T cells from PBMCs. According to the study, the label for this sample's cell subset or site signals: CD45RA+ positively selected. Here is the DNA: TGTGCCAGCAGTTACTCGACAGAGACTGAAGCTTTCTTT. This is translated as CASSYSTETEAFF.